This T cell receptor (beta chain) is from a study of regulatory T cells in long-lasting Graves disease. Study conclusions and caveats: Preferential use of TRBV28, TRBJ1-2 and TRBJ2-5 was seen in persistent disease.

Construction of the TCR beta libraries employed iRepertoire HTBI primers in conjunction with Arm-PCR of CDR3 regions. TCRdb reanalysed the multiplex PCR reads using MiXCR and keeps one entry per CDR3 protein. This table has some 340,000 distinct CDR3 sequences, approximately 23% appearing once. Turning to this clonotype: Its antigen is as yet unknown.

Time point in this sample: persistent/refractory GD, antithyroid drugs over 5 years with positive TRAb. RNA extracted from PBMCs served as the sequencing template. Collection of peripheral blood (about 8.1 milliliters) was done using EDTA tubes. The V end was cut by 8 bases, the J end by 4 bases, with 16 bases between. There are 14 residues in the CDR3. Germline lookup yields CDR1 SNHLY and CDR2 FYNNEI. The genes are TRBV2 and TRBJ2-3; D gene unclear. The sequencing here drew on peripheral blood mononuclear cells (PBMCs), taken when the disease was refractory, from a patient treated with antithyroid drugs. This sequence originates from a woman in her 40s with Graves disease. In DNA, the CDR3 is TGTGCCAGCTCGGGTCGGATAAGTTCAGATACGCAGTATTTT. Translating it yields CASSGRISSDTQYF.